The 2 T cell receptor beta chains presented below share a single source sample, sequenced in a study of blood T cell repertoires in COVID-19 (TCRdb year 2020). The library was generated by the immunoSEQ multiplex PCR assay. Not all clones reach the TCRdb copy of this immuneACCESS table, which keeps in-frame sequences only. Checked studies attribute under half of the gap to unresolved V genes and leave the rest unexplained. In this sample the table shows approximately 240,000 clones, under 90% of which occur a single time. 5% to 6.5% of the sample belongs to the ten largest clones. The specimen sequenced was peripheral blood. These receptor sequences come from a woman in her sixties who had recovered from COVID-19.

The chain links TRBV4-3 to TRBJ1-4, with 11 nucleotides matching TRBD1. Germline V lookup: CDR1 LGHNA, CDR2 YSLEER. With V trimmed by 1 base and J by 6 bases, 7 bases remained unmatched. The CDR3 length is 17 residues. CDR3 DNA: TGCGCCAGCAGCCAAGGGACAGGGGGCGACGGGGATGAAAAACTGTTTTTT. This translates into CASSQGTGGDGDEKLFF.

The chain carries TRBV15 and TRBJ1-1; D possibly corresponds to TRBD1 (6 bases). The CDR3 runs to 14 residues. Germline CDR1 is LNHNV and CDR2 is YYDKDF (reference sequence). V gave up 5 bases and J gave up 1 base, with 11 bases separating them. CDR3 region: CATSPKTGNTEAFF. The CDR3 nucleotides read TGTGCCACCAGCCCGAAGACAGGGAACACTGAAGCTTTCTTT.